The 28 T cell receptor beta chains in this list originate from one sample, sequenced in a study of CD8 T cells in Susac syndrome. The RNA input was roughly 0.45 to 1 ug, and it was reverse transcribed with random hexamers. TCRdb redid the calling of the immunoSEQ multiplex PCR reads with MiXCR, one entry per CDR3 protein. The repertoire holds around 79,000 distinct CDR3 sequences, with approximately 93% as singletons. The specimen was CD8+ T cells from PBMCs. The origin of the receptors is a human donor with Susac syndrome.

This chain joins TRBV7-9 and TRBJ1-1; TRBD1 matches at 7 bases. Germline loops: CDR1 SEHNR, CDR2 FQNEAQ (reference sequence). The CDR3 loop spans 15 amino acids. V shed 1 base, J shed 3 bases, and the junction held 5 bases outside the gene matches. CDR3 nucleotide sequence: TGTGCCAGCAGCTTAGGGGGGACAGCCTACACTGAAGCTTTCTTT. The encoded protein is CASSLGGTAYTEAFF.

The rearrangement uses TRBV4-1 and TRBJ2-5; D is perhaps TRBD1 (5 bases). Germline V gene data show CDR1 as MGHRA and CDR2 as YSYEKL. The V end was cut by 0 bases, the J end by 2 bases, with 22 bases between. CDR3 length equals 19 residues. In DNA, the CDR3 is TGCGCCAGCAGCCAAGATCCCATGGGGCTGACATACTCTCAAGAGACCCAGTACTTC. Protein sequence: CASSQDPMGLTYSQETQYF.

This chain connects TRBV29-1 to TRBJ2-2; D remains unclear. Trimming removed 6 bases from V and 6 bases from J, with 8 bases in between. Germline assignment: CDR1 SQVTM and CDR2 ANQGSEA. The CDR3 has 11 residues. The CDR3 nucleotides read TGCAGCGTCCCAGGTCCCGGGGAGCTGTTTTTT. Amino acids: CSVPGPGELFF.

This chain joins TRBV7-6 and TRBJ2-3; tentatively, D is TRBD1 (5 bases). Germline CDR1 and CDR2: SGHVS and FNYEAQ. The CDR3 runs to 17 residues. The V end lost 3 bases, the J end lost 0 bases, and 16 bases lay between the germline ends. CDR3 DNA sequence: TGTGCCAGCAGCTTTTTGGACAAACTAACTAGCACAGATACGCAGTATTTT. It translates to CASSFLDKLTSTDTQYF. The full variable domain, its missing parts supplied by reference TRBV7-6 and TRBJ2-3, is GAGVSQSPRYKVTKRGQDVALRCDPISGHVSLYWYRQALGQGPEFLTYFNYEAQQDKSGLPNDRFSAERPEGSISTLTIQRTEQRDSAMYRCASSFLDKLTSTDTQYFGPGTRLTVL.

The rearrangement uses TRBV2 and TRBJ2-3, with D maybe TRBD2 (6 bases). Germline assignment: CDR1 SNHLY and CDR2 FYNNEI. The length of the CDR3 is 12 residues. Trimming removed 7 bases at V and 3 bases at J, with 8 bases between. The CDR3 coding sequence is TGTGCCAGCATCGGGGGAACAGATACGCAGTATTTT. Protein sequence: CASIGGTDTQYF.

This rearrangement joins TRBV2 to TRBJ1-5, with no clear D. Germline V gene data show CDR1 as SNHLY and CDR2 as FYNNEI. The CDR3 consists of 15 residues. V shed 0 bases and J shed 0 bases, with 6 bases lying between them. The DNA for the CDR3 is TGTGCCAGCAGTGAAGCGTCCTTTAGCAATCAGCCCCAGCATTTT. This translates into CASSEASFSNQPQHF.

The chain has TRBV11-2 and TRBJ2-7, with D perhaps matching TRBD1 or TRBD2 (5 bases each). The ends were cut back, 0 bases at V and 5 bases at J, with 11 bases in the middle. Germline CDR1 is SGHAT and CDR2 is FQNNGV. The CDR3 sequence is 14 residues long. The CDR3 spells CASSLEKRGDEQYF. The DNA for the CDR3 is TGTGCCAGCAGCTTAGAGAAGCGAGGGGACGAGCAGTACTTC.

V and J are TRBV6-1 and TRBJ2-5; no firm D call. Per germline, CDR1 MNHNS and CDR2 SASEGT. The V end lost 6 bases, the J end lost 0 bases, and 20 bases lay between the germline ends. The CDR3 consists of 17 residues. Here the CDR3 reads CASSQFRNRLNQETQYF. In DNA form, the CDR3 reads TGTGCCAGCAGCCAATTCCGGAACAGATTAAACCAAGAGACCCAGTACTTC.

This clonotype was observed a handful of times. This rearrangement joins TRBV6-5 to TRBJ2-1; weak D call: TRBD2 (5 bases). This CDR3 has 13 amino acids. The germline CDR1 and CDR2 sequences are MNHEY and SVGAGI. V gave up 2 bases and J gave up 6 bases, with 8 bases separating them. The chain's CDR3 is CASSYGAANEQFF. The CDR3 DNA reads as TGTGCCAGCAGTTACGGAGCGGCCAATGAGCAGTTCTTC.

The V gene is TRBV25-1, the J gene TRBJ1-4, with TRBD1 as a possible D gene (6 bases). The CDR3 extends over 13 amino acids. V was clipped by 5 bases and J by 8 bases, with 12 bases between them. Germline V gene lookup returns CDR1 MGHDK and CDR2 SYGVNS. The CDR3 reads CASSSRGREKLFF. The CDR3 DNA follows: TGTGCCAGCAGTAGCAGGGGAAGGGAAAAACTGTTTTTT.

This CDR3 is CSAVTGLNTEAFF. DNA for the CDR3: TGCAGTGCTGTTACAGGATTGAACACTGAAGCTTTCTTT. The chain combines TRBV20-1 with TRBJ1-1; D is perhaps TRBD1 (5 bases). Trimming took off 5 bases at V and 0 bases at J, with 10 bases between the two ends. This CDR3 region has 13 residues. Germline values: CDR1 DFQATT, CDR2 SNEGSKA (reference sequence).

The rearrangement uses TRBV24-1 and TRBJ1-3; D perhaps matches TRBD1 (5 bases). CDR3 length equals 19 residues. Trimming took off 4 bases at V and 9 bases at J, with 30 bases between the two ends. Germline V CDR1 and CDR2: KGHDR, SFDVKD. CDR3 in amino acids: CATSDPVAGIQSAEGTIYF. Written as DNA, the CDR3 is TGTGCCACCAGTGACCCGGTGGCAGGGATTCAATCCGCTGAAGGCACCATATATTTT.

The chain uses TRBV5-1 and TRBJ2-7; perhaps D is TRBD1 or TRBD2 (5 bases each). The CDR3 is 13 amino acids. Per germline, CDR1 SGHRS and CDR2 YFSETQ. Between the trimmed V and J ends, which lost 3 bases and 3 bases, there was a span of 10 bases. This chain's CDR3 is CASSSRDGYEQYF. Here the CDR3 DNA reads TGCGCCAGCAGCTCACGGGACGGCTACGAGCAGTACTTC. The full variable domain, with the rest looked up from reference TRBV5-1 and TRBJ2-7, is KAGVTQTPRYLIKTRGQQVTLSCSPISGHRSVSWYQQTPGQGLQFLFEYFSETQRNKGNFPGRFSGRQFSNSRSEMNVSTLELGDSALYLCASSSRDGYEQYFGPGTRLTVT.

J is TRBJ2-1 and V is TRBV27; TRBD1 aligns across 9 bases. V lost 7 bases and J lost 6; bases outside the gene matches: 7. Germline V gene lookup returns CDR1 MNHEY and CDR2 SMNVEV (reference sequence). The CDR3 has 14 amino acids. The CDR3 protein is CASKGTGWLNEQFF. Written as DNA, the CDR3 is TGTGCCAGCAAGGGGACAGGGTGGCTCAATGAGCAGTTCTTC.

The chain uses TRBV5-4 and TRBJ2-7, with 8 bases lining up with TRBD1. The J segment lost 4 bases and the V segment lost 4 bases, leaving 7 bases of the junction unmatched. The CDR3 is 14 amino acids. Germline CDR1 SGHNT, CDR2 YYREEE (reference sequence). The CDR3 DNA follows: TGTGCCAGCAGCACCCGGGACAGGCTTTACGAGCAGTACTTC. Protein sequence: CASSTRDRLYEQYF.

The chain joins TRBV7-9 to TRBJ2-7; the match to TRBD1 covers 8 bases. This CDR3 spans 17 amino acids. V lost 5 bases to trimming and J lost 1 base; unmatched junction nucleotides: 13. Germline V gives CDR1 SEHNR, CDR2 FQNEAQ (reference sequence). CDR3 bases: TGTGCCAGCAGCGCTACTCCGCGGACAGGGATTTCCTACGAGCAGTACTTC. It translates to CASSATPRTGISYEQYF. The whole variable domain, filled in from reference TRBV7-9 and TRBJ2-7, reads DTGVSQNPRHKITKRGQNVTFRCDPISEHNRLYWYRQTLGQGPEFLTYFQNEAQLEKSRLLSDRFSAERPKGSFSTLEIQRTEQGDSAMYLCASSATPRTGISYEQYFGPGTRLTVT.

This sequence joins TRBV7-9 and TRBJ1-1; TRBD1 might be the D (5 bases). V was shortened by 1 base and J by 6 bases, with 15 bases between the two germline ends. Germline lookup yields CDR1 SEHNR and CDR2 FQNEAQ (reference sequence). The CDR3 runs 15 residues. The CDR3 DNA sequence: TGTGCCAGCAGCTTAGGCCGGGACCCGGCCGCTGAAGCTTTCTTT. Translating it yields CASSLGRDPAAEAFF.

This clonotype was observed once. This chain joins TRBV4-3 and TRBJ1-5; the D gene is possibly TRBD1 (5 bases). V was clipped by 0 bases and J by 5 bases, with 11 bases between them. Germline V lookup: CDR1 LGHNA, CDR2 YSLEER. The CDR3 is made up of 15 amino acids. The CDR3 sequence is CASSQDLTAHQPQHF. CDR3 in DNA: TGCGCCAGCAGCCAAGATCTGACAGCTCATCAGCCCCAGCATTTT.

The V gene is TRBV9, the J gene TRBJ2-7, with D tentatively TRBD1 (7 bases). This CDR3 is built from 14 residues. Germline V gives CDR1 SGDLS, CDR2 YYNGEE. Trimming pared 7 bases from V and 2 bases from J, leaving 16 bases between. Written as DNA, the CDR3 is TGTGCCAGCGGAGGGGGCGCAGCCACCTACGAGCAGTACTTC. It codes for CASGGGAATYEQYF.

The CDR3: CASGNSFNQPQHF. CDR3 DNA sequence: TGTGCCAGCGGGAACAGTTTCAATCAGCCCCAGCATTTT. V and J are TRBV7-9 and TRBJ1-5; D not certain. V was pared by 8 bases and J by 3 bases, with 11 bases between. This CDR3 is 13 amino acids long. The germline V gene has CDR1 SEHNR and CDR2 FQNEAQ (reference sequence).

Worth noting for this clonotype: A junction end diverges from the germline sequence, so it may reflect a read error. The chain joins TRBV27 to TRBJ2-7; D is unresolved. The CDR3 covers 13 residues. Germline V gene sequence: CDR1 MNHEY, CDR2 SMNVEV (reference sequence). CDR3 nucleotide sequence: TGCGAAACCCGAACCGGCCCGGGTTACGAGCAGTACTTC. This encodes CETRTGPGYEQYF.

The chain links TRBV12-3 or TRBV12-4 to TRBJ1-1, with 8 bases lining up with TRBD1. Trimming at V came to 6 bases and at J to 2 bases, leaving 8 bases not matched to a gene. This CDR3 is 15 amino acids long. The DNA of the CDR3 is TGTGCCAGCAGCCAGCGACAGGGGCGTAACACTGAAGCTTTCTTT. This codes for CASSQRQGRNTEAFF.

The chain is built from TRBV4-2 and TRBJ2-1; D gene ambiguous. V lost 1 base and J lost 5, with 21 bases in between. Germline CDR1 LGHNA, CDR2 YNFKEQ. The CDR3 length is 18 residues. CDR3 region: CASSQGFTGARRNNEQFF. CDR3 DNA sequence: TGTGCCAGCAGCCAAGGATTTACGGGCGCCCGAAGGAACAATGAGCAGTTCTTC.

CDR3 coding DNA: TGTGCCAGCAGCAGTCGGGCAGGGCGAGCTGGAAACACCATATATTTT. As protein: CASSSRAGRAGNTIYF. The J gene is TRBJ1-3, the V gene TRBV7-9; maybe TRBD1 (5 bases). The germline gives CDR1 SEHNR, CDR2 FQNEAQ (reference sequence). The CDR3 is 16 amino acids. V was clipped by 5 bases and J by 2 bases, with 16 bases between them.

This rearrangement joins TRBV27 to TRBJ1-2; D may be TRBD1 (5 bases). Per germline, CDR1 MNHEY and CDR2 SMNVEV (reference sequence). V lost 4 bases and J 7 bases, leaving 16 bases between the germline ends. The CDR3 loop spans 14 amino acids. The chain's CDR3 is CASSSPYGTGGYTF. The CDR3 nucleotides read TGTGCCAGCAGTTCCCCCTATGGGACGGGTGGCTACACCTTC.

J is TRBJ2-1 and V is TRBV18; TRBD2 matches at 13 bases. The CDR3 contains 19 residues. In germline, CDR1 is KGHSH, CDR2 LQKENI. Trimming cost V 0 bases and J 3 bases; bases outside gene matches: 8. DNA for the CDR3: TGTGCCAGCTCACCACCATGGACTAGCGGGAGCCGACGCTACAATGAGCAGTTCTTC. Its translation: CASSPPWTSGSRRYNEQFF.

This chain links TRBV19 with TRBJ2-1; the match to TRBD1 covers 8 bases. This CDR3 has 15 residues. The V and J ends lost 7 bases and 0 bases, in that order; junction bases with no gene match: 5. Germline V gene sequence: CDR1 LNHDA, CDR2 SQIVND (reference sequence). The CDR3 DNA reads as TGTGCCAGTACTGGACAGGGAAGCTCCTACAATGAGCAGTTCTTC. This codes for CASTGQGSSYNEQFF. The full variable domain, with the rest looked up from reference TRBV19 and TRBJ2-1, is DGGITQSPKYLFRKEGQNVTLSCEQNLNHDAMYWYRQDPGQGLRLIYYSQIVNDFQKGDIAEGYSVSREKKESFPLTVTSAQKNPTAFYLCASTGQGSSYNEQFFGPGTRLTVL.

V is TRBV29-1 and J is TRBJ2-6; no clear D. The ends were cut back, 6 bases at V and 0 bases at J, with 15 bases in the middle. The V gene's germline CDR1 is SQVTM and CDR2 ANQGSEA. The CDR3 runs 16 residues. This chain's CDR3 is CSVPIRHRSGANVLTF. Here the CDR3 DNA reads TGCAGCGTCCCTATACGCCATCGCTCTGGGGCCAACGTCCTGACTTTC.